A selection of T cell receptor beta chains follows, all from one sample in a study of T cells after yellow fever vaccination. TCRdb analysed the 5' RACE reads with MiXCR anew, one entry per CDR3 protein. The sample includes about 340,000 distinct CDR3 sequences, 7.5% to 9% of them seen just once. Material: PBMCs, obtained on the day of the first yellow fever vaccination. Receptors were obtained from a man between 18 and 29 years old who received the YFV17D yellow fever vaccine. CDR3s include the opening cysteine and the closing phenylalanine or tryptophan. D genes are given only for firm matches. Clone size, where shown, is once, few, many, or a class for clones that have expanded.

16 | many | TRBJ2-5 | NA | TRBV4-1 | TGCGCCAGCAGCCAAGATCCTCCGACCTGGGGAGAGACCCAGTACTTC | CASSQDPPTWGETQYF
15 | many | TRBJ2-2 | NA | TRBV30 | TGTGCCTGGAGTGTAATCAGCTACAGCACCGGGGAGCTGTTTTTT | CAWSVISYSTGELFF
13 | many | TRBJ1-5 | TRBD1 | TRBV7-2 | TGTGCCAGCAGCATCAGGGGGGATCAGCCCCAGCATTTT | CASSIRGDQPQHF
16 | many | TRBJ1-4 | TRBD1 | TRBV9 | TGTGCCAGCAGCGCAGCTGGGACAGCGATTAATGAAAAACTGTTTTTT | CASSAAGTAINEKLFF
14 | few | TRBJ2-1 | NA | TRBV20-1 | TGCAGTGCTAGAGATTTGGGGGTCCACAATGAGCAGTTCTTC | CSARDLGVHNEQFF
14 | few | TRBJ2-5 | NA | TRBV20-1 | TGCAGTGCTAGATCCCGAGGGGGTGGGGAGACCCAGTACTTC | CSARSRGGGETQYF
14 | NA | TRBJ1-5 | NA | TRBV4-2 | TGTGCCAGCAGCCAAGAAGGCAGGGTCCAGCCCCAGCATTTT | CASSQEGRVQPQHF
15 | NA | TRBJ1-5 | TRBD1 | TRBV19 | TGTGCCAGTAGCTCCACGGGACAGGGGAGCCAGCCCCAGCATTTT | CASSSTGQGSQPQHF
15 | NA | TRBJ2-1 | NA | TRBV7-9 | TGTGCCAGCAGGCGGGACCGAAGCTCCTACAATGAGCAGTTCTTC | CASRRDRSSYNEQFF
14 | many | TRBJ1-6 | NA | TRBV6-5 | TGTGCCAGCAGTTACGCTGCTCATAATTCACCCCTCCACTTT | CASSYAAHNSPLHF
11 | few | TRBJ2-7 | NA | TRBV5-1 | TGCGCCAGCAGCCGGGAATACGAGCAGTACTTC | CASSREYEQYF
12 | NA | TRBJ1-4 | NA | TRBV9 | TGTGCCAGCAGCTACGGGGGAGGAAAACTGTTTTTT | CASSYGGGKLFF
15 | many | TRBJ2-5 | TRBD2 | TRBV7-6 | TGTGCCAGCAGCCGCGGGGGGACCCTCCAAGAGACCCAGTACTTC | CASSRGGTLQETQYF
13 | few | TRBJ2-1 | NA | TRBV29-1 | TGCAGCGTTGGGGGGACAAACTACAATGAGCAGTTCTTC | CSVGGTNYNEQFF
16 | many | TRBJ2-5 | TRBD2 | TRBV7-2 | TGTGCCAGCAGCCGGGGGGGACTAACCAGAACAGAGACCCAGTACTTC | CASSRGGLTRTETQYF
16 | NA | TRBJ2-7 | TRBD2 | TRBV4-3 | TGCGCCAGCAGCCAAGATCTGGCTAGCGGGGGGTCCGAGCAGTACTTC | CASSQDLASGGSEQYF
14 | NA | TRBJ1-1 | NA | TRBV7-8 | TGTGCCAGCAGCCCGGACATACTGAACACTGAAGCTTTCTTT | CASSPDILNTEAFF
13 | NA | TRBJ1-2 | NA | TRBV5-1 | TGCGCCAGCAGCTTGGGGGATTTGGATGGCTACACCTTC | CASSLGDLDGYTF
13 | many | TRBJ1-1 | NA | TRBV7-3 | TGTGCCAGCAGCTCGCAGGGTTACACTGAAGCTTTCTTT | CASSSQGYTEAFF
15 | NA | TRBJ2-3 | TRBD1 | TRBV20-1 | TGCAGTGCTAGTAACCCGGGACAGGGGGCAGATACGCAGTATTTT | CSASNPGQGADTQYF
13 | NA | TRBJ2-1 | NA | TRBV6-6 | TGTGCCACATCCGTGGGCCGCAACAATGAGCAGTTCTTC | CATSVGRNNEQFF
13 | few | TRBJ2-1 | NA | TRBV7-3 | TGTGCCAGCAGCAAGAATGTTTACAATGAGCAGTTCTTC | CASSKNVYNEQFF
16 | many | TRBJ2-1 | NA | TRBV7-9 | TGTGCCAGCAGCTTAGCGGGGCAGGTGGTCAACAATGAGCAGTTCTTC | CASSLAGQVVNNEQFF
16 | NA | TRBJ2-5 | TRBD2 | TRBV3-1 | TGTGCCAGCAGCCCCGGACTAGCGGGGATCCAAGAGACCCAGTACTTC | CASSPGLAGIQETQYF
14 | many | TRBJ1-5 | NA | TRBV12-3/TRBV12-4 | TGTGCCAGCAGTTTTTCAGGGAGCAATCAGCCCCAGCATTTT | CASSFSGSNQPQHF
14 | few | TRBJ1-5 | NA | TRBV6-5 | TGTGCCAGCAGTTACTCGCGGGGTCATCAGCCCCAGCATTTT | CASSYSRGHQPQHF
13 | few | TRBJ2-1 | TRBD2 | TRBV10-3 | TGTGCCATGTCTAGCGGGATTTACAATGAGCAGTTCTTC | CAMSSGIYNEQFF
15 | NA | TRBJ2-5 | TRBD2 | TRBV7-2 | TGTGCCAGCAGCCCCCAGGGACTAGCGGAAGAGACCCAGTACTTC | CASSPQGLAEETQYF
10 | NA | TRBJ1-4 | NA | TRBV7-9 | TGTGCCAGCGCCCCAGGAAAACTGTTTTTT | CASAPGKLFF
18 | few | TRBJ2-7 | NA | TRBV4-1 | TGCGCCAGCAGCCAAGAACCCATCGCGTCTAGCGTCTCCTACGAGCAGTACTTC | CASSQEPIASSVSYEQYF
13 | NA | TRBJ2-3 | NA | TRBV5-1 | TGCGCCAGCAGCTGGACAGAAGCAGATACGCAGTATTTT | CASSWTEADTQYF
19 | many | TRBJ2-1 | TRBD1 | TRBV3-1 | TGTGCCAGCAGCCATGCATACAGGACAGGGCGGGTGGCCTACAATGAGCAGTTCTTC | CASSHAYRTGRVAYNEQFF
14 | few | TRBJ2-3 | NA | TRBV1 | TGCACCAGCAGCCAAGATCCCGCGGCAGATACGCAGTATTTT | CTSSQDPAADTQYF
13 | NA | TRBJ1-2 | NA | TRBV7-6 | TGTGCCAGCAGCCCTAATTCTGGCTATGGCTACACCTTC | CASSPNSGYGYTF
17 | few | TRBJ2-7 | TRBD2 | TRBV4-1 | TGCGCCAGCAGCGTACTAGCGGGGGCTGGATTAAGCTACGAGCAGTACTTC | CASSVLAGAGLSYEQYF
12 | many | TRBJ1-5 | NA | TRBV29-1 | TGCAGCGTTGCGGACTTCCATCAGCCCCAGCATTTT | CSVADFHQPQHF
17 | few | TRBJ1-1 | NA | TRBV5-1 | TGCGCCAGCAGCTTCGGACTTGGTACAGCCTTTTTCACTGAAGCTTTCTTT | CASSFGLGTAFFTEAFF
16 | few | TRBJ2-1 | TRBD2 | TRBV12-3/TRBV12-4 | TGTGCCAGCAGTTTCGGCGGGGGTACCCACTACAATGAGCAGTTCTTC | CASSFGGGTHYNEQFF
12 | many | TRBJ2-2 | NA | TRBV20-1 | TGCAGTGCCTCTAACCCCACCGGGGAGCTGTTTTTT | CSASNPTGELFF
15 | few | TRBJ2-5 | TRBD1 | TRBV20-1 | TGCAGTGCTAGAGATAGCAGGGGGCCGGGGGAGACCCAGTACTTC | CSARDSRGPGETQYF
15 | once | TRBJ2-2 | NA | TRBV6-4 | TGTGCCAGCAGTGACTCGGCGGGGAACACCGGGGAGCTGTTTTTT | CASSDSAGNTGELFF
16 | NA | TRBJ2-2 | NA | TRBV5-1 | TGCGCCAGCAGCTTGGGACTACTCCAGAACACCGGGGAGCTGTTTTTT | CASSLGLLQNTGELFF
16 | many | TRBJ2-7 | NA | TRBV7-8 | TGTGCCAGCACCATTCGGGGAACAGACCGCTCCTACGAGCAGTACTTC | CASTIRGTDRSYEQYF
11 | many | TRBJ2-3 | NA | TRBV20-1 | TGCACCGCCGGGGGGCGGGATACGCAGTATTTT | CTAGGRDTQYF
15 | NA | TRBJ2-5 | TRBD1 | TRBV19 | TGTGCCAGTAGTACCTCAGGGGGCCCCCGGGAGACCCAGTACTTC | CASSTSGGPRETQYF
12 | NA | TRBJ2-2 | NA | TRBV7-7 | TGTGCTAGCAGCTACCAGTCCGGGGAGCTGTTTTTT | CASSYQSGELFF
14 | many | TRBJ1-5 | NA | TRBV12-3/TRBV12-4 | TGTGCCAGCAGTTTAGGTACGGTAAATCAGCCCCAGCATTTT | CASSLGTVNQPQHF
15 | NA | TRBJ2-3 | TRBD2 | TRBV12-3/TRBV12-4 | TGTGCCAGCAGAGATACCATAGCGGGGGCAGATACGCAGTATTTT | CASRDTIAGADTQYF
15 | NA | TRBJ2-3 | NA | TRBV7-9 | TGTGCCAGCAGCTTACAGGGGCTAGAGGGAGATACGCAGTATTTT | CASSLQGLEGDTQYF
14 | many | TRBJ2-7 | TRBD1 | TRBV6-2/TRBV6-3 | TGTGCCAGCAGTTACTCGACAGGGGGCTACGAGCAGTACTTC | CASSYSTGGYEQYF
14 | NA | TRBJ2-3 | NA | TRBV12-3/TRBV12-4 | TGTGCCAGCAGTTTAAGGGGTTGGACAGATACGCAGTATTTT | CASSLRGWTDTQYF